This TCR beta chain is from a study of blood T cell repertoires in COVID-19. In germline, CDR1 is MNHEY, CDR2 SMNVEV (reference sequence). There are 15 residues in the CDR3. V shed 5 bases, J shed 15 bases, and the junction held 14 bases outside the gene matches. Generated by immunoSEQ multiplex PCR, the TCRdb table keeps only in-frame clones and is missing some. The sample lists 400,000 to 450,000 clones; over 75% were seen once. Sequencing was performed on peripheral blood. This receptor was taken from a middle-aged woman with COVID-19, enrolled during active disease. This chain connects TRBV27 to TRBJ2-1; 12 nucleotides agree with TRBD2. The DNA for the CDR3 is TGTGCCAGCAGTCCTGGACTAGCGGGACAACAGCCCGCGTTCTTC. Translated, it gives CASSPGLAGQQPAFF.